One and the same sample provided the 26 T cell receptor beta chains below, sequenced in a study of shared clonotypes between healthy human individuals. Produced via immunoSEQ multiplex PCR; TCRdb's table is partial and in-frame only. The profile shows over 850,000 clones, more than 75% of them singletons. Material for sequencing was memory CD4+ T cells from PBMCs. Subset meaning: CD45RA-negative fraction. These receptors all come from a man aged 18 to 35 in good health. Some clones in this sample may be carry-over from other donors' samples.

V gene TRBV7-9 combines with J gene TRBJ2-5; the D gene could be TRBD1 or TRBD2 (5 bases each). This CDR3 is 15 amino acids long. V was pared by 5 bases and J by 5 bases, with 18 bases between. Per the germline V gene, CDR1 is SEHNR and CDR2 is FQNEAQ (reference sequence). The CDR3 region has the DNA TGTGCCAGCAGCCTTAGAGTAGGGGCGGGTGAGACCCAGTACTTC. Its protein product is CASSLRVGAGETQYF. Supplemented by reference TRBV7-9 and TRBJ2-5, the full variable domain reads DTGVSQNPRHKITKRGQNVTFRCDPISEHNRLYWYRQTLGQGPEFLTYFQNEAQLEKSRLLSDRFSAERPKGSFSTLEIQRTEQGDSAMYLCASSLRVGAGETQYFGPGTRLLVL.

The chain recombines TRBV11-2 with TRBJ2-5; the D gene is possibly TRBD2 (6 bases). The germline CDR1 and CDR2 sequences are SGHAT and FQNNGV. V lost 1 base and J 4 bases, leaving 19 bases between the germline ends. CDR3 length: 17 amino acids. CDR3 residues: CASSLGRGGERGETQYF. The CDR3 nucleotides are TGTGCCAGCAGCTTAGGGCGCGGCGGGGAGAGAGGAGAGACCCAGTACTTC.

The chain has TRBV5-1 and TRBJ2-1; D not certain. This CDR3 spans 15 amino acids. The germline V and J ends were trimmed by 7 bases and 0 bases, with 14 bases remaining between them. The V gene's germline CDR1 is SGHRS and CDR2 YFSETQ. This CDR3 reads CASAPLPTSYNEQFF. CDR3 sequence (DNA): TGCGCCAGCGCCCCCTTACCGACCTCCTACAATGAGCAGTTCTTC.

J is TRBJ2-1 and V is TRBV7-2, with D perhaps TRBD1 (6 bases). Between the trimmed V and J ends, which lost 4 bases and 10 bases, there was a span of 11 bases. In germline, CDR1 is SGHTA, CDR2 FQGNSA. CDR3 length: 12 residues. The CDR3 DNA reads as TGTGCCAGCAGCTGGCGACAGGCGGAGCAGTTCTTC. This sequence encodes CASSWRQAEQFF.

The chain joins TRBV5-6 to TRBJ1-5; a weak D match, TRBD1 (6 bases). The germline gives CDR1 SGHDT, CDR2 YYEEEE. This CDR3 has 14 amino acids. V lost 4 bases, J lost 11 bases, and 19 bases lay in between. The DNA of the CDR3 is TGTGCCAGCAGCCCCGGTGGAGGGGGGAAGTCCCAGCATTTT. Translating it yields CASSPGGGGKSQHF.

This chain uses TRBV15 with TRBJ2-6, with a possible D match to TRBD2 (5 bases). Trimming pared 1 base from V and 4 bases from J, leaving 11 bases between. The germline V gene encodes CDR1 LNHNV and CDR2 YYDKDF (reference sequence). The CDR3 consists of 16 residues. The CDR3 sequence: CATSRGGRSGANVLTF. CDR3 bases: TGTGCCACCAGCAGAGGAGGGCGATCGGGGGCCAACGTCCTGACTTTC.

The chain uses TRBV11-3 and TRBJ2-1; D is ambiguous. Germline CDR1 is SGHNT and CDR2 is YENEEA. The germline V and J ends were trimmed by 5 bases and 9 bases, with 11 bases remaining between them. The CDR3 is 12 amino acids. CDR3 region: CASSPDRGEQFF. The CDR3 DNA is TGTGCCAGCAGCCCCGACCGAGGTGAGCAGTTCTTC. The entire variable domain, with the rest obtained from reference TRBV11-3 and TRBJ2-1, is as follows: EAGVVQSPRYKIIEKKQPVAFWCNPISGHNTLYWYLQNLGQGPELLIRYENEEAVDDSQLPKDRFSAERLKGVDSTLKIQPAELGDSAVYLCASSPDRGEQFFGPGTRLTVL.

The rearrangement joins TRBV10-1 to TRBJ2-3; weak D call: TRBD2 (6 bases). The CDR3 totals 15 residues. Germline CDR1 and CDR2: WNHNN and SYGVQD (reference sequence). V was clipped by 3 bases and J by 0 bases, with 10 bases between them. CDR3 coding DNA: TGCGCCAGCAGTGAACTAGCAGTTAGCACAGATACGCAGTATTTT. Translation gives CASSELAVSTDTQYF.

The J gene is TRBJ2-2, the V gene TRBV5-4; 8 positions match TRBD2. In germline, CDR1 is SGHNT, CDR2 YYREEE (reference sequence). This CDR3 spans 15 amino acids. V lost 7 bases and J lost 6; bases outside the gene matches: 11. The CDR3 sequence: CASRFAGGGAGELFF. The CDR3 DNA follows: TGTGCCAGCCGGTTTGCGGGAGGTGGCGCCGGGGAGCTGTTTTTT.

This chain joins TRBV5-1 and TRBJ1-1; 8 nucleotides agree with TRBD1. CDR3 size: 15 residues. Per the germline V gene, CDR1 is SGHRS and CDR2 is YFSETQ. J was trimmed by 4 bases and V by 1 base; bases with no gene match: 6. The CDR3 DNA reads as TGCGCCAGCAGCTTGTTTCCCGGACAGGGCACTGAAGCTTTCTTT. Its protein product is CASSLFPGQGTEAFF.

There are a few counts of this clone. The chain's CDR3 is CASSLERQGGAFF. The CDR3, as DNA: TGTGCCAGCAGCTTAGAGAGACAGGGAGGAGCTTTCTTT. The rearrangement links TRBV7-8 to TRBJ1-1; 7 bases match TRBD1. J gave up 10 bases and V 1 base, and 6 bases lay outside the gene matches. The CDR3 runs to 13 residues. Germline lookup yields CDR1 SGHVS and CDR2 FQNEAQ.

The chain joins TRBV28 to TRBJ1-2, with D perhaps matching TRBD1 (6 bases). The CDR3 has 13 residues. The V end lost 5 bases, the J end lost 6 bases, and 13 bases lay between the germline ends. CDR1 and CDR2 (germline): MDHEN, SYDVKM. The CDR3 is CASSITGKDGYTF. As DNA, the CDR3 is TGTGCCAGCAGTATCACAGGGAAAGATGGCTACACCTTC.

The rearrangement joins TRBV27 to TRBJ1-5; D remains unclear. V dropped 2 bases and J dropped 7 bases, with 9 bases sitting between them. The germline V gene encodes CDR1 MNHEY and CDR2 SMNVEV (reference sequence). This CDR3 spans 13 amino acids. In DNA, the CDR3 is TGTGCCAGCAGTTTAGGAGGGTGGCAGCCCCAGCATTTT. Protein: CASSLGGWQPQHF.

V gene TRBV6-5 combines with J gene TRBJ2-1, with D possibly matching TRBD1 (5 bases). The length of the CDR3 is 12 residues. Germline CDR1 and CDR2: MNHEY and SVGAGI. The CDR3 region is CVTVGLYNEQFF. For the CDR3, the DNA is TGTGTGACAGTGGGTTTATACAATGAGCAGTTCTTC.

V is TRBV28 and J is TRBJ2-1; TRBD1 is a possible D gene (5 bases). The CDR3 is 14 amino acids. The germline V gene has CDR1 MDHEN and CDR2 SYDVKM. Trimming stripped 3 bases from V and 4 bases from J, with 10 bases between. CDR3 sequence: CASSLRQLYNEQFF. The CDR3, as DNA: TGTGCCAGCAGTTTGAGACAGCTATACAATGAGCAGTTCTTC. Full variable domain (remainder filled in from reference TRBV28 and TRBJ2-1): DVKVTQSSRYLVKRTGEKVFLECVQDMDHENMFWYRQDPGLGLRLIYFSYDVKMKEKGDIPEGYSVSREKKERFSLILESASTNQTSMYLCASSLRQLYNEQFFGPGTRLTVL.

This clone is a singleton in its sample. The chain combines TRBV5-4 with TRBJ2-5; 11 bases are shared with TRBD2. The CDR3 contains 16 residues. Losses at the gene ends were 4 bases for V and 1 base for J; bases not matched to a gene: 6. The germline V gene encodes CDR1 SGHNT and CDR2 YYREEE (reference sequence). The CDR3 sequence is CASSRLAGSPQETQYF. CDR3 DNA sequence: TGTGCCAGCAGCCGACTAGCGGGGTCCCCCCAAGAGACCCAGTACTTC.

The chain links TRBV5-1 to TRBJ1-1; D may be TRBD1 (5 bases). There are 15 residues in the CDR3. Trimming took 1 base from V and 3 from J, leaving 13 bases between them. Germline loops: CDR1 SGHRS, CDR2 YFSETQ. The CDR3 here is CASSLIRAEDTEAFF. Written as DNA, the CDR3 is TGCGCCAGCAGCTTGATCAGGGCAGAGGACACTGAAGCTTTCTTT. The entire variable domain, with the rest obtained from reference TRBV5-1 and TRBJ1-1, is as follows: KAGVTQTPRYLIKTRGQQVTLSCSPISGHRSVSWYQQTPGQGLQFLFEYFSETQRNKGNFPGRFSGRQFSNSRSEMNVSTLELGDSALYLCASSLIRAEDTEAFFGQGTRLTVV.

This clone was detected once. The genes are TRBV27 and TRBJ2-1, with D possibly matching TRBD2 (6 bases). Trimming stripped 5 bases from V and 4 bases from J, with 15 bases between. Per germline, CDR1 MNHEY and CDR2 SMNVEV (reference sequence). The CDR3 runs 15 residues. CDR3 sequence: CASSLQPGLYNEQFF. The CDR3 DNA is TGTGCCAGCAGTCTACAGCCGGGACTTTACAATGAGCAGTTCTTC.

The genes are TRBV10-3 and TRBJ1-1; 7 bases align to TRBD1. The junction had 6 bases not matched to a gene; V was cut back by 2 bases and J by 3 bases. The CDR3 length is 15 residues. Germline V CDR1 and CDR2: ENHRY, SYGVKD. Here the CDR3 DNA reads TGTGCCATCAGTGAGGGAGGGGGCTGGGACACTGAAGCTTTCTTT. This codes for CAISEGGGWDTEAFF.

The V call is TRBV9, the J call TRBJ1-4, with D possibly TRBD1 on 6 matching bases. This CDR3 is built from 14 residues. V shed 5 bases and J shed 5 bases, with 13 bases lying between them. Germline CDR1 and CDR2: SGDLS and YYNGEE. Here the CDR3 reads CASSRDTGNEKLFF. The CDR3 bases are TGTGCCAGCAGTCGGGACACAGGAAATGAAAAACTGTTTTTT.

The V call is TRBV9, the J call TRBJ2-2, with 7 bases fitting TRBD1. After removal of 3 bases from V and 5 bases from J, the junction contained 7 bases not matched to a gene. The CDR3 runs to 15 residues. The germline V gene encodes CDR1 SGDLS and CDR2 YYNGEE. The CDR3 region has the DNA TGTGCCAGCAGCGCCCAGGGGGTACTAACCGGGGAGCTGTTTTTT. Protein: CASSAQGVLTGELFF.

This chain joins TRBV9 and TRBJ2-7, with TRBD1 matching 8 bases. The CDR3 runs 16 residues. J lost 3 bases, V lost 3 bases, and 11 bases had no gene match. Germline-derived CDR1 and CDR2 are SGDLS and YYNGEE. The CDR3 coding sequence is TGTGCCAGCAGCGCATTGTCCGGGACAGGTGTCTACGAGCAGTACTTC. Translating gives CASSALSGTGVYEQYF.

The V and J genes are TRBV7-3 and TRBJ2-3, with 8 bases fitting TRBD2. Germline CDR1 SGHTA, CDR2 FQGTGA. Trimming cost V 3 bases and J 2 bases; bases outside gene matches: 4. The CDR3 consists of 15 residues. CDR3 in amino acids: CASSFDGRVTDTQYF. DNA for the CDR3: TGTGCCAGCAGCTTTGACGGGAGGGTCACAGATACGCAGTATTTT.

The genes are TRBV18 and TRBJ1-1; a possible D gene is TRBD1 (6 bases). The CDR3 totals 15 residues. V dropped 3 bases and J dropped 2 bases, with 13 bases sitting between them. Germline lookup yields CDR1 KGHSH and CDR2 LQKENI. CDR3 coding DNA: TGTGCCAGCTCACCTATGACAGGACCCAACACTGAAGCTTTCTTT. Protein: CASSPMTGPNTEAFF.

The CDR3 protein is CASIQRNTEAFF. The CDR3 nucleotides read TGTGCCAGCATACAAAGGAACACTGAAGCTTTCTTT. V and J are TRBV28 and TRBJ1-1, with no clear D. CDR1 is MDHEN, CDR2 SYDVKM, per germline. The germline V and J ends were trimmed by 7 bases and 1 base, with 7 bases remaining between them. The CDR3 runs to 12 residues.

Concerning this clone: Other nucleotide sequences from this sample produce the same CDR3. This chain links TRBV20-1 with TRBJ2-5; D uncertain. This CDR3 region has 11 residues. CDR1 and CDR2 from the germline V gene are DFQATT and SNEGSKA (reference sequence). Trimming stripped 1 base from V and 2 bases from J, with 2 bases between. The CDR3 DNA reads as TGCAGTGCTAGAGTACAAGAGACCCAGTACTTC. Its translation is CSARVQETQYF.